This TCR beta chain was captured in a study of control samples from healthy donors and cancer patients (TCRdb year 2020). Spanning cysteine to phenylalanine, the CDR3 consists of 14 amino acids. CDR3 DNA is the only sequence kept; it has 42 bases, read in frame from the first base. The germline V gene supplies CDR1 MDHEN and CDR2 SYDVKM. V lost 3 bases and J lost 3 bases, and the count of bases not matched to a germline gene is 4. The library was generated by the immunoSEQ multiplex PCR assay. In TCRdb, the immuneACCESS table is reduced to in-frame sequences with V and J assigned. These tables do not hold every clone; where another copy was compared, an unresolved V gene accounts for under half, and the others remain unexplained. The sample contains roughly 200,000 clones, 85% to 95% of them found a single time. Roughly 1.6% of the sample goes to the ten largest clones. To note about this clone: The antigen this receptor binds is unknown. No per-base quality is available; no much larger clone lies one base away.

Here the chain combines TRBV28 and TRBJ2-5, and 7 junction bases match TRBD2. This TCR was recovered from a man aged 45 to 65 in good health. Sequenced sample: blood. DNA sequence: TGTGCCAGCAGTTTGGGACTACCGAAAGAGACCCAGTACTTC. Translated, it gives CASSLGLPKETQYF.